This T cell receptor beta chain emerged from a study of blood T cells in healthy people across ages. The study's findings and limits: A strong correlation was found between TCR beta diversity and the percentage of naive T cells.

Germline trimming cut 0 bases from V and 2 bases from J; bases unmatched to any gene: 7. The CDR3 has 16 residues. Germline CDR1 reads SGHTA; CDR2 reads FQGNSA. A note on this clonotype: Its antigen is currently unknown.

The second PCR ran about 6 to 12 cycles with a sample-barcoded 5' primer and J-beta primers. Each CDR3 protein gets one entry after TCRdb re-called the 5' RACE reads with MiXCR. The data hold about a million distinct CDR3 sequences, with 51% observed a single time. The sequenced material came from blood. This chain joins TRBV7-2 and TRBJ2-7, with 7 bases lining up with TRBD2. This TCR derives from a woman in her sixties in good health. As DNA, the CDR3 is TGTGCCAGCAGCTTAGCGCGTTTGGCGGGAGCCTACGAGCAGTACTTC. It is translated as CASSLARLAGAYEQYF.